The sequence of this T cell receptor beta chain was determined in a study of CD8+ T cells in alopecia areata (dated by TCRdb to 2016 to 2018). About the full investigation: Treated patients were enrolled in an open-label pilot trial of oral tofacitinib at 5 to 10 mg twice daily for moderate-to-severe alopecia areata. Patients on tofacitinib were biopsied at baseline and after 4 and 24 weeks of treatment, and several of the patients also had a later scalp biopsy. Tofacitinib was administered for 6 to 18 months, and 6 months of follow-up off drug were then conducted to assess delayed response and recurrence. TCRbeta CDR3 regions were amplified by immunoSEQ multiplex PCR using 35 Vbeta forward and 13 Jbeta reverse primers. On the human side, TCRbeta sequencing was run on scalp tissue and on sorted CD4+ and CD8+ peripheral blood T cells from healthy controls and from alopecia areata patients with either patchy or totalis/universalis disease. Scalp clonality was compared among normal scalp (n=4), patchy alopecia areata scalp (n=8), and alopecia totalis/universalis scalp (n=8). Disease severity in treated patients was measured with the SALT score, which quantifies the percentage of affected scalp surface area. RNA came from the PAXgene miRNA kit for fixed scalp, the miRNeasy kit for PBMCs, and the RNeasy kit for mouse skin. To study T cell clonal expansion in alopecia areata, the researchers applied high-throughput TCRbeta sequencing to both the C3H/HeJ mouse model and human patients. Study-wide findings and limitations: Tofacitinib significantly lowered scalp clonality and the number of expanded CD8+ clones among the top 100 scalp clones. Unlike mouse skin, where gammadelta T cells dominate, normal human skin contains resident alphabeta T cells that get sequenced too, which complicates analysis of the scalp TCR repertoire. Lesional scalp, especially in alopecia totalis/universalis, showed higher clonality and more expanded CD8+ clones than normal scalp, suggesting antigenic drive. TCR sequences shared between patients were less clear than in mice, possibly partly because of HLA diversity in the patient population. During tofacitinib treatment, many expanded lesional clones stuck around in both scalp and blood, and this persistence may partly explain why relapse happens after treatment is stopped. Because the treated cohort was small and had just a single nonresponder, larger studies are needed to establish links between baseline CD8+ expansion and response.

To prepare the library, the immunoSEQ multiplex PCR assay was applied. For TCR sequencing, RNA was extracted from every sample and reverse transcribed into cDNA to serve as template. First-strand cDNA was synthesized with SuperScript III using a 2:1 mix of oligo-dT and random hexamers. Amplification bias was assessed with a synthetic immune receptor repertoire, and residual bias was removed computationally. For the original study's pipeline: Raw reads were preprocessed to remove errors, and CDR3 was defined according to IMGT conventions as the region from the conserved cysteine to phenylalanine. To get clonality, Shannon entropy was normalized by log2 of the number of productive unique TCRs and the result was subtracted from 1. Whether each scalp clone was CD4 or CD8 was inferred by checking scalp TCRbeta sequences against the CD4 and CD8 repertoires from sorted blood. TCRdb provides this immuneACCESS table in a form limited to in-frame rearrangements. Some clones are lacking; in checked studies, under half of them reflect an unresolved V gene, and why the rest are absent is not known. V, J and clone size were drawn from that table, and D and trimming were deduced from the DNA. The sample yields 170,000 or so clones; about 55% were counted once. Clones ranked in the top ten supply less than 14% of the sample.

Including cysteine and phenylalanine, the CDR3 has 11 amino acids. Of all the DNA, just the CDR3 is kept, 33 bases in frame from base 1. V is pared back by 5 bases and J by 1 base, with 5 bases lying between the germline termini. According to the germline V gene, CDR1 reads SQVTM and CDR2 reads ANQGSEA. This clone was counted only a few times. There is no known antigen for this receptor. Per-base qualities were not stored, and no clone one base away is much larger. The sample contains more than one DNA sequence encoding this CDR3. The meaning of the sample's time point label: about 5 months on oral tofacitinib. The sample's treatment or condition label, in plain terms: oral pan-JAK inhibitor, 5-10 mg twice daily. Lesional scalp punch biopsies and peripheral blood were obtained from alopecia areata patients. PBMCs were isolated by density centrifugation and stained for CD3, CD4 and CD8, and CD4+ and CD8+ T cells were sorted on a FACSAria.

Recombination linked TRBV29-1 to TRBJ1-1, with no D gene named confidently. This material consisted of CD8+ T cells sorted from blood, taken at week 24, from a patient treated with tofacitinib. This TCR was sampled from a human donor with alopecia areata. The CDR3 protein is CSVLSNTEAFF. The bases read TGCAGCGTTCTGTCGAACACTGAAGCTTTCTTT.